At least ten counts were recorded for the clone carrying this TCR beta chain. This entry is derived from a study of read filtering for tumor transcriptome and immune sequencing. Whole-study context: R-ISS stage counts were under ten for I, 15 to 20 for II, 6 or 7 for III. RNA-seq yielded only about 85 to 1273 TCR reads, IR-seq about 4 to 11 million. Whole-transcriptome libraries were prepared after DNase treatment.

From 300 to 400 ng of RNA, a library with molecular barcoded alpha/delta and beta/gamma adaptors was made. TCRdb fed the reads into MiXCR, producing one record per CDR3 protein. Of about 130,000 distinct CDR3 sequences detected, around 13% appear once; the ten largest clones hold roughly 9.6%. Germline-derived CDR1 and CDR2 are DFQATT and SNEGSKA (reference sequence). This CDR3 is 13 amino acids long. Trimming stripped 5 bases from V and 4 bases from J, with 12 bases between. At the time of active disease, bone marrow was collected from every patient. The V gene is TRBV20-1, the J gene TRBJ2-1; D is perhaps TRBD1 (5 bases). This sequence was found in a donor at least 40 years old with multiple myeloma. Sequenced material: a population of CD138-negative cells sorted from bone marrow. The CDR3 protein is CSAQTPGYNEQFF. Here the CDR3 DNA reads TGCAGTGCTCAGACCCCAGGGTACAATGAGCAGTTCTTC.